A selection of T cell receptor beta chains follows, all from one sample in a study of identical twins. TCRdb re-called the 5' RACE reads through MiXCR, storing one row per CDR3 protein. The repertoire holds a few hundred thousand distinct CDR3 sequences, with roughly an eighth as singletons. The sample was also reused in another study, on yellow fever vaccine responses in identical twins.

The specimen sequenced was CD4+ T cells sorted from blood. These TCRs come from a young woman in good health. Each CDR3 is given with its conserved first and last residue. Each record gives: V gene, D gene, J gene, clone size, CDR3 protein, CDR3 DNA. The D gene is left open where the match is weak. Only part of the rows carry a size: once, few, many, or a class if the clone is expanded.

v_call: TRBV12-3/TRBV12-4; d_call: -; j_call: TRBJ1-2; clone_size: many; cdr3_aa: CAGAFVGQTNGYTF; cdr3_nt: TGTGCCGGAGCTTTTGTCGGACAGACGAATGGCTACACCTTC
v_call: TRBV28; d_call: -; j_call: TRBJ2-7; clone_size: -; cdr3_aa: CASTPQGYEQYF; cdr3_nt: TGTGCCAGCACCCCACAGGGCTACGAGCAGTACTTC
v_call: TRBV29-1; d_call: -; j_call: TRBJ2-5; clone_size: -; cdr3_aa: CSVLTGLETQYF; cdr3_nt: TGCAGCGTACTCACCGGGCTAGAGACCCAGTACTTC
v_call: TRBV7-2; d_call: -; j_call: TRBJ2-7; clone_size: -; cdr3_aa: CASSIDRDKAYEQYF; cdr3_nt: TGTGCCAGCAGCATCGACCGGGACAAGGCCTACGAGCAGTACTTC
v_call: TRBV6-4; d_call: -; j_call: TRBJ2-1; clone_size: -; cdr3_aa: CASRGDGGNEQFF; cdr3_nt: TGTGCCAGCAGAGGTGACGGGGGCAATGAGCAGTTCTTC
v_call: TRBV27; d_call: TRBD1; j_call: TRBJ1-6; clone_size: many; cdr3_aa: CASSQTGSSPLHF; cdr3_nt: TGTGCCAGCAGTCAGACAGGGAGTTCACCCCTCCACTTT
v_call: TRBV5-1; d_call: TRBD1; j_call: TRBJ2-1; clone_size: -; cdr3_aa: CASSASGGFNEQFF; cdr3_nt: TGCGCCAGCAGCGCATCAGGGGGTTTCAATGAGCAGTTCTTC
v_call: TRBV12-3/TRBV12-4; d_call: -; j_call: TRBJ2-7; clone_size: few; cdr3_aa: CASSLLGSSLYEQYF; cdr3_nt: TGTGCCAGCAGTTTATTAGGCAGTAGTCTCTACGAGCAGTACTTC
v_call: TRBV5-1; d_call: TRBD1; j_call: TRBJ2-7; clone_size: many; cdr3_aa: CASSRRQGVGSTEEQYF; cdr3_nt: TGCGCCAGCAGCCGTAGACAGGGGGTAGGATCTACGGAAGAGCAGTACTTC
v_call: TRBV3-1; d_call: TRBD2; j_call: TRBJ2-2; clone_size: few; cdr3_aa: CASSPLAGRKTGELFF; cdr3_nt: TGTGCCAGCAGTCCCCTAGCGGGGAGGAAGACCGGGGAGCTGTTTTTT
v_call: TRBV28; d_call: -; j_call: TRBJ2-1; clone_size: few; cdr3_aa: CASSLVANEQFF; cdr3_nt: TGTGCCAGCAGTTTAGTAGCCAATGAGCAGTTCTTC
v_call: TRBV21-1; d_call: -; j_call: TRBJ2-7; clone_size: few; cdr3_aa: CASSQRGTGKPSYEQYF; cdr3_nt: TGTGCCAGCAGCCAAAGAGGGACAGGGAAGCCCTCCTACGAGCAGTACTTC
v_call: TRBV6-6; d_call: TRBD2; j_call: TRBJ2-1; clone_size: once; cdr3_aa: CASSTSQGGRFF; cdr3_nt: TGTGCCAGCAGTACCTCCCAGGGAGGGAGGTTCTTC
v_call: TRBV3-1; d_call: -; j_call: TRBJ2-6; clone_size: -; cdr3_aa: CASSLLARGISGANVLTF; cdr3_nt: TGTGCCAGCAGCCTACTAGCCAGGGGGATCTCTGGGGCCAACGTCCTGACTTTC
v_call: TRBV29-1; d_call: -; j_call: TRBJ2-5; clone_size: few; cdr3_aa: CSVDLGVETQYF; cdr3_nt: TGCAGCGTTGACTTAGGGGTAGAGACCCAGTACTTC
v_call: TRBV5-1; d_call: TRBD2; j_call: TRBJ2-3; clone_size: many; cdr3_aa: CASSWIESGSADTQYF; cdr3_nt: TGCGCCAGCAGCTGGATAGAAAGCGGGAGCGCAGATACGCAGTATTTT
v_call: TRBV10-1; d_call: -; j_call: TRBJ2-4; clone_size: few; cdr3_aa: CASSEGVGVDIQYF; cdr3_nt: TGCGCCAGCAGTGAAGGAGTCGGTGTCGACATTCAGTACTTC
v_call: TRBV12-3/TRBV12-4; d_call: -; j_call: TRBJ2-3; clone_size: -; cdr3_aa: CASSYERNTDTQYF; cdr3_nt: TGTGCCAGCAGTTATGAGCGGAACACAGATACGCAGTATTTT
v_call: TRBV18; d_call: -; j_call: TRBJ2-7; clone_size: few; cdr3_aa: CASSPPVRTVYEQYF; cdr3_nt: TGTGCCAGCTCACCACCGGTCAGGACCGTCTACGAGCAGTACTTC
v_call: TRBV15; d_call: -; j_call: TRBJ2-6; clone_size: -; cdr3_aa: CATSRVGATGANVLTF; cdr3_nt: TGTGCCACCAGCAGAGTGGGGGCTACTGGGGCCAACGTCCTGACTTTC
v_call: TRBV7-7; d_call: -; j_call: TRBJ2-1; clone_size: -; cdr3_aa: CASSLGSSAYNEQFF; cdr3_nt: TGTGCTAGCAGCTTAGGCTCTAGCGCCTACAATGAGCAGTTCTTC
v_call: TRBV5-1; d_call: TRBD1; j_call: TRBJ2-1; clone_size: -; cdr3_aa: CASSSPAIPQGARYNEQFF; cdr3_nt: TGCGCCAGCAGCTCACCCGCTATACCACAGGGGGCACGGTACAATGAGCAGTTCTTC
v_call: TRBV28; d_call: -; j_call: TRBJ2-3; clone_size: -; cdr3_aa: CASSSGRARTDTQYF; cdr3_nt: TGTGCCAGCTCTTCAGGGCGGGCGAGGACAGATACGCAGTATTTT
v_call: TRBV10-3; d_call: -; j_call: TRBJ2-3; clone_size: -; cdr3_aa: CAISEPGANTDTQYF; cdr3_nt: TGTGCCATCAGTGAGCCGGGGGCTAACACAGATACGCAGTATTTT
v_call: TRBV7-2; d_call: TRBD1; j_call: TRBJ1-5; clone_size: few; cdr3_aa: CASSLEGTADQPQHF; cdr3_nt: TGTGCCAGCAGCTTAGAAGGGACAGCCGATCAGCCCCAGCATTTT
v_call: TRBV3-1; d_call: TRBD2; j_call: TRBJ2-1; clone_size: -; cdr3_aa: CASSQLPPGLSYNEQFF; cdr3_nt: TGTGCCAGCAGCCAACTACCACCGGGACTATCCTACAATGAGCAGTTCTTC
v_call: TRBV28; d_call: -; j_call: TRBJ2-3; clone_size: -; cdr3_aa: CASGRSTDTQYF; cdr3_nt: TGTGCCAGCGGGAGAAGCACAGATACGCAGTATTTT
v_call: TRBV7-9; d_call: TRBD1; j_call: TRBJ2-7; clone_size: few; cdr3_aa: CASSFRDRAYEQYF; cdr3_nt: TGTGCCAGCAGCTTCCGGGACAGGGCCTACGAGCAGTACTTC
v_call: TRBV5-1; d_call: TRBD2; j_call: TRBJ2-3; clone_size: many; cdr3_aa: CASSSGLAGGTTTDTQYF; cdr3_nt: TGCGCCAGCAGCTCGGGACTAGCGGGGGGTACAACCACAGATACGCAGTATTTT
v_call: TRBV9; d_call: -; j_call: TRBJ2-7; clone_size: -; cdr3_aa: CASSVGRTAYEQYF; cdr3_nt: TGTGCCAGCAGCGTGGGCAGGACCGCTTACGAGCAGTACTTC
v_call: TRBV7-9; d_call: TRBD2; j_call: TRBJ2-7; clone_size: few; cdr3_aa: CASSGTGTRTVYEQYF; cdr3_nt: TGTGCCAGCAGCGGGACCGGGACTAGGACTGTATACGAGCAGTACTTC
v_call: TRBV9; d_call: TRBD2; j_call: TRBJ2-1; clone_size: few; cdr3_aa: CASSVGLSSGGLGYNEQFF; cdr3_nt: TGTGCCAGCAGCGTAGGACTTTCATCGGGAGGCCTAGGTTACAATGAGCAGTTCTTC
v_call: TRBV7-9; d_call: -; j_call: TRBJ2-3; clone_size: -; cdr3_aa: CASNRDSTDTQYF; cdr3_nt: TGTGCCAGCAACCGGGACAGCACAGATACGCAGTATTTT
v_call: TRBV5-1; d_call: -; j_call: TRBJ2-5; clone_size: few; cdr3_aa: CASSSGPPEETQYF; cdr3_nt: TGCGCCAGCAGCTCGGGACCCCCCGAGGAGACCCAGTACTTC
v_call: TRBV6-6; d_call: -; j_call: TRBJ2-3; clone_size: many; cdr3_aa: CASSSVPDTQYF; cdr3_nt: TGTGCCAGCAGTTCCGTCCCAGATACGCAGTATTTT
v_call: TRBV28; d_call: -; j_call: TRBJ2-1; clone_size: few; cdr3_aa: CAIMGGLSFYNEQFF; cdr3_nt: TGTGCCATCATGGGAGGACTATCGTTCTACAATGAGCAGTTCTTC
v_call: TRBV7-2; d_call: -; j_call: TRBJ2-3; clone_size: few; cdr3_aa: CASSFAGIRDTQYF; cdr3_nt: TGTGCCAGCAGCTTCGCAGGGATTAGAGATACGCAGTATTTT
v_call: TRBV5-1; d_call: TRBD1; j_call: TRBJ2-6; clone_size: few; cdr3_aa: CASSLVGTVTGNVLTF; cdr3_nt: TGCGCCAGCAGCTTGGTGGGGACAGTCACGGGCAACGTCCTGACTTTC
v_call: TRBV6-1; d_call: -; j_call: TRBJ2-3; clone_size: -; cdr3_aa: CASSETKTQYF; cdr3_nt: TGTGCCAGCAGTGAAACAAAGACGCAGTATTTT
v_call: TRBV28; d_call: TRBD1; j_call: TRBJ2-1; clone_size: -; cdr3_aa: CASSLASAGGDEQFF; cdr3_nt: TGTGCCAGCAGTTTAGCGTCGGCAGGGGGTGATGAGCAGTTCTTC
v_call: TRBV12-3/TRBV12-4; d_call: -; j_call: TRBJ2-7; clone_size: many; cdr3_aa: CASSPDISYEQYF; cdr3_nt: TGTGCCAGCAGTCCGGACATCTCCTACGAGCAGTACTTC
v_call: TRBV5-1; d_call: -; j_call: TRBJ2-3; clone_size: -; cdr3_aa: CASSFDSAGSTDTQYF; cdr3_nt: TGCGCCAGCAGCTTTGACTCTGCGGGGAGCACAGATACGCAGTATTTT
v_call: TRBV9; d_call: TRBD2; j_call: TRBJ2-1; clone_size: -; cdr3_aa: CASSVALAGYNEQFF; cdr3_nt: TGTGCCAGCAGCGTAGCACTAGCGGGATACAATGAGCAGTTCTTC
v_call: TRBV29-1; d_call: TRBD1; j_call: TRBJ1-2; clone_size: -; cdr3_aa: CSVGTGFGYTF; cdr3_nt: TGCAGCGTTGGGACAGGGTTTGGCTACACCTTC
v_call: TRBV6-2/TRBV6-3; d_call: -; j_call: TRBJ2-7; clone_size: few; cdr3_aa: CASKVTGLSYEQYF; cdr3_nt: TGTGCCAGCAAAGTCACAGGGCTCTCCTACGAGCAGTACTTC
v_call: TRBV9; d_call: TRBD1; j_call: TRBJ2-6; clone_size: -; cdr3_aa: CASTPEGDRGFTGANVLTF; cdr3_nt: TGTGCCAGCACCCCAGAAGGGGACAGGGGGTTTACTGGGGCCAACGTCCTGACTTTC